Following are 25 T cell receptor beta chains from one sample sequenced in a study of blood T cells in healthy people across ages. Using a J-beta primer mix together with a sample-barcoded 5' primer, a second PCR was run for roughly 6 to 12 cycles. From the 5' RACE reads, TCRdb called clonotypes with MiXCR, one entry per CDR3 protein. Of about a million distinct CDR3 sequences in the sample, 51% were seen once. The sequenced sample was blood. The receptors originated from a woman aged 55 to 70 in good health.

The chain is built from TRBV7-2 and TRBJ1-4, with D perhaps TRBD1 (6 bases). CDR1 and CDR2 (germline): SGHTA, FQGNSA. This CDR3 is 16 amino acids long. V shed 2 bases and J shed 5 bases, with 15 bases lying between them. CDR3 amino acids: CASSLFGDTPNEKLFF. Here the CDR3 DNA reads TGTGCCAGCAGCTTATTTGGGGACACACCGAATGAAAAACTGTTTTTT.

This clonotype has a single count. Written as DNA, the CDR3 is TGCAGTGCTAGAGGGCCTATGGGACACAGAGAGCAGTACTTC. This translates into CSARGPMGHREQYF. The chain joins TRBV20-1 to TRBJ2-4; tentatively, D is TRBD1 (6 bases). The CDR3 has 14 residues. Trimming cost V 1 base and J 13 bases, with 20 bases left between them. Germline CDR1 DFQATT, CDR2 SNEGSKA (reference sequence).

The chain has TRBV6-1 and TRBJ2-6; D may be TRBD2 (6 bases). The germline V gene encodes CDR1 MNHNS and CDR2 SASEGT. Trimming took 3 bases from V and 4 from J, leaving 13 bases between them. CDR3 length: 16 residues. This chain's CDR3 is CASSEGLANGANVLTF. In DNA, the CDR3 is TGTGCCAGCAGTGAGGGGCTAGCGAACGGGGCCAACGTCCTGACTTTC.

This chain uses TRBV4-3 with TRBJ2-7; maybe TRBD1 (5 bases). The V gene's germline CDR1 is LGHNA and CDR2 YSLEER. The CDR3 contains 14 residues. With 3 bases removed from V and 3 bases from J, the gap between germline ends came to 12 bases. The CDR3 DNA reads as TGCGCCAGCAGCCAGGACATCGGCGTCTACGAGCAGTACTTC. Encoded protein: CASSQDIGVYEQYF.

This clonotype was seen only a few times. The J gene is TRBJ2-7, the V gene TRBV4-2, with 7 bases that match TRBD2. V shed 1 base and J 3 bases; nucleotides not matched to a gene: 6. The CDR3 extends over 15 amino acids. Germline assignment: CDR1 LGHNA and CDR2 YNFKEQ. The CDR3 is CASSQVYLAVYEQYF. The CDR3 nucleotides read TGTGCCAGCAGCCAAGTTTACCTAGCGGTCTACGAGCAGTACTTC.

A few counts support this clonotype. The chain links TRBV5-1 to TRBJ2-5; TRBD2 matches at 7 bases. The J call may not be correct, given that the DNA end is closer to TRBJ2-7. Per germline, CDR1 SGHRS and CDR2 YFSETQ. The CDR3 sequence is 14 residues long. The CDR3 is CASSYRLASDEQYF. The DNA of the CDR3 is TGCGCCAGCAGCTATAGACTAGCTAGCGACGAGCAGTACTTC.

Note on this clonotype: One end of the junction is discordant with germline, which a read error may explain. This chain links TRBV29-1 with TRBJ2-1, with TRBD1 matching over 9 bases. The CDR3 runs 14 residues. From germline, CDR1 is SQVTM and CDR2 ANQGSEA. The CDR3 reads CSVVGQGSYNGQFF. DNA of the CDR3: TGCAGCGTTGTGGGACAGGGCTCCTACAATGGGCAGTTCTTC.

The genes are TRBV5-6 and TRBJ2-1; 9 bases map to TRBD2. The V gene end was trimmed by 2 bases and the J gene end by 1 base; junction bases not matched to a gene: 10. This CDR3 region has 18 residues. Germline V gene lookup returns CDR1 SGHDT and CDR2 YYEEEE. CDR3 DNA sequence: TGTGCCAGCAGCTTTAGTCCCAGCGGGAGGAAATCCTACAATGAGCAGTTCTTC. Its translation is CASSFSPSGRKSYNEQFF.

The chain is built from TRBV20-1 and TRBJ2-1, with 12 nucleotides matching TRBD2. The CDR3 covers 16 residues. Trimming at V came to 0 bases and at J to 3 bases, leaving 3 bases not matched to a gene. The germline V gene has CDR1 DFQATT and CDR2 SNEGSKA (reference sequence). The CDR3 is CSAREGTSGFYNEQFF. CDR3 in DNA: TGCAGTGCTAGAGAGGGGACTAGCGGGTTCTACAATGAGCAGTTCTTC.

This clonotype was picked up a small number of times. This chain connects TRBV27 to TRBJ2-3; 7 bases align to TRBD2. V shed 2 bases and J 11 bases; nucleotides not matched to a gene: 13. This CDR3 is built from 15 residues. Germline assignment: CDR1 MNHEY and CDR2 SMNVEV (reference sequence). CDR3 region: CASSLNPLAVGLQYF. CDR3 DNA sequence: TGTGCCAGCAGTTTAAACCCGCTAGCGGTGGGGCTGCAGTATTTT.

As regards this clonotype: One end of the junction fails to match germline, which may point to a read error. This chain joins TRBV6-2 or TRBV6-3 and TRBJ2-1, with no clear D. Germline CDR1 reads MNHEY; CDR2 reads SVGEGT. The CDR3 covers 12 residues. The CDR3: CASSGRNNGQFF. CDR3 nucleotides: TGTGCCAGCAGCGGCAGAAACAATGGGCAGTTCTTC.

This clonotype occurred once. The chain combines TRBV20-1 with TRBJ2-3, with 8 bases fitting TRBD2. Germline CDR1 is DFQATT and CDR2 is SNEGSKA (reference sequence). CDR3 size: 15 residues. With 5 bases clipped from V and 5 bases from J, the junction kept 12 bases outside the gene matches. CDR3 residues: CSAALIAGTEDTQYF. DNA for the CDR3: TGCAGTGCTGCCCTCATAGCGGGGACGGAAGATACGCAGTATTTT.

This sequence joins TRBV29-1 and TRBJ2-1; either TRBD1 or TRBD2 may fit D (6 bases each). Germline V CDR1 and CDR2: SQVTM, ANQGSEA. The CDR3 is 13 residues long. The V end lost 8 bases, the J end lost 1 base, and 12 bases lay between the germline ends. In nucleotides, the CDR3 is TGCAGCATTAAAGGGGGGTCCTACAATGAGCAGTTCTTC. Its translation is CSIKGGSYNEQFF.

This sequence joins TRBV7-8 and TRBJ2-4; unclear D gene. V was clipped by 6 bases and J by 0 bases, with 12 bases between them. The CDR3 totals 15 residues. Germline assignment: CDR1 SGHVS and CDR2 FQNEAQ. The CDR3 sequence: CASRPYRVAKNIQYF. The CDR3 DNA reads TGTGCCAGCAGACCGTATAGGGTAGCCAAAAACATTCAGTACTTC.

As for this clonotype: Its ends do not fully match the called genes, so a read error is possible. V and J are TRBV4-1 and TRBJ2-2, with D possibly being TRBD1 (6 bases). The germline CDR1 and CDR2 sequences are MGHRA and YSYEKL. This CDR3 has 16 amino acids. The CDR3 DNA sequence: TGCGCCAGCAGCCAAGCGATGGGGGCGAACATCGGGGAGCTGTTTTTT. Its translation: CASSQAMGANIGELFF.

Comments on this clonotype: One end of the junction fails to match germline, which may point to a read error. V and J are TRBV4-1 and TRBJ2-7; D is possibly TRBD2 (5 bases). The length of the CDR3 is 14 residues. CDR1 and CDR2 from the germline V gene are MGHRA and YSYEKL. Here the CDR3 reads CASSQDSASYEQYF. DNA for the CDR3: TGTGCCAGCAGCCAAGATAGCGCCTCCTACGAGCAGTACTTC.

J is TRBJ2-5 and V is TRBV6-5, with 9 bases identical to TRBD2. Trimming at V came to 2 bases and at J to 0 bases, leaving 10 bases not matched to a gene. This CDR3 is built from 18 residues. Germline V CDR1 and CDR2: MNHEY, SVGAGI. The CDR3, as DNA: TGTGCCAGCAGTTACGGGGTAGCGGGAGTTCTTTACCAAGAGACCCAGTACTTC. Translated, it gives CASSYGVAGVLYQETQYF.

The chain joins TRBV11-3 to TRBJ2-2; 8 bases line up with TRBD1. This CDR3 contains 15 residues. Losses at the gene ends were 5 bases for V and 6 bases for J; bases not matched to a gene: 8. The germline V gene has CDR1 SGHNT and CDR2 YENEEA. The CDR3, as DNA: TGTGCCAGCAGCCTAGGACAGGGTCCCTCCGGGGAGCTGTTTTTT. Translating it yields CASSLGQGPSGELFF.

The chain combines TRBV28 with TRBJ1-5, with TRBD1 matching 9 bases. Germline assignment: CDR1 MDHEN and CDR2 SYDVKM. Trimming removed 10 bases from V and 6 bases from J; junction bases left unmatched: 13. The CDR3 contains 15 residues. CDR3 nucleotide sequence: TGTGCCACCTGCGGACGACAGGGGGAGATTCAGCCCCAGCATTTT. This encodes CATCGRQGEIQPQHF.

This clonotype has a handful of counts. The chain recombines TRBV14 with TRBJ1-1, with D possibly being TRBD1 (6 bases). Germline V CDR1 and CDR2: SGHDN, FVKESK. CDR3 length: 14 residues. V gave up 6 bases and J gave up 4 bases, with 15 bases separating them. The chain's CDR3 is CASRLQGAGTEAFF. The CDR3 DNA follows: TGTGCCAGCAGACTACAGGGCGCGGGCACTGAAGCTTTCTTT.

This clonotype was found a few times. The chain uses TRBV7-9 and TRBJ2-1; 14 positions agree with TRBD2. The better agreement between TRBJ2-7 and the DNA end casts doubt on the J call. Germline lookup yields CDR1 SEHNR and CDR2 FQNEAQ (reference sequence). This CDR3 spans 19 amino acids. The CDR3 region has the DNA TGTGCCAGCAGCCCGAGCCGACTAGCGGGAGGGAGCTCCTACAATGAGCAGTACTTC. Protein product: CASSPSRLAGGSSYNEQYF.

The J gene is TRBJ1-1, the V gene TRBV7-2; D is unclear. The CDR3 contains 16 residues. CDR1 is SGHTA and CDR2 is FQGNSA in the germline V gene. The V gene lost 2 bases and the J gene lost 1 base, with 14 bases spanning the gap. The CDR3 loop reads CASSLQVGQPNTEAFF. The CDR3 bases are TGTGCCAGCAGCTTACAGGTCGGCCAGCCGAACACTGAAGCTTTCTTT.

CDR3 loop: CSARIDSTDTQYF. The DNA of the CDR3 is TGCAGTGCTAGGATCGATAGCACAGATACGCAGTATTTT. J is TRBJ2-3 and V is TRBV20-1; D not certain. V dropped 3 bases and J dropped 0 bases, with 7 bases sitting between them. The germline V gene encodes CDR1 DFQATT and CDR2 SNEGSKA (reference sequence). This CDR3 has 13 amino acids.

The chain combines TRBV28 with TRBJ2-5; no clear D gene. This CDR3 comprises 14 residues. The V end was cut by 1 base, the J end by 0 bases, with 6 bases between. Germline-derived CDR1 and CDR2 are MDHEN and SYDVKM. The CDR3 loop reads CASSLLENQETQYF. DNA for the CDR3: TGTGCCAGCAGTTTATTGGAGAACCAAGAGACCCAGTACTTC. The variable domain in full, with the rest retrieved from reference TRBV28 and TRBJ2-5, is DVKVTQSSRYLVKRTGEKVFLECVQDMDHENMFWYRQDPGLGLRLIYFSYDVKMKEKGDIPEGYSVSREKKERFSLILESASTNQTSMYLCASSLLENQETQYFGPGTRLLVL.

The chain recombines TRBV7-8 with TRBJ1-4, with 7 bases matching TRBD1. J gave up 4 bases and V 1 base, and 6 bases lay outside the gene matches. CDR1 and CDR2 from the germline V gene are SGHVS and FQNEAQ. The CDR3 runs to 16 residues. CDR3 amino acids: CASSLGPGQRNEKLFF. CDR3 coding DNA: TGTGCCAGCAGCTTAGGGCCGGGACAGCGTAATGAAAAACTGTTTTTT.